The T cell receptor beta chain described here comes from a study of blood T cell repertoires in COVID-19. Study overall: The origin of the acute and convalescent COVID-19 samples was the United States, Italy and Spain. T cells, B-cell-depleted T cells, or PBMCs provided the cDNA or gDNA that served as material.

Germline V gene sequence: CDR1 LNHDA, CDR2 SQIVND (reference sequence). The J segment lost 5 bases and the V segment lost 9 bases, leaving 9 bases of the junction unmatched. This CDR3 comprises 15 residues. In the source study's methods: Reference gene primer amplification yielded estimated nucleated cell counts. The assay was immunoSEQ multiplex PCR, and TCRdb's table has in-frame clones only and misses some. Clone size and V and J calls were adopted from that table, with D and trimming inferred from the DNA. The profile shows 200,000 to 300,000 clones, about nine tenths of them singletons. V usage is TRBV19 and J usage is TRBJ1-4, with 10 bases identical to TRBD1. The sequenced sample consisted of peripheral blood. This TCR derives from a man aged 60 to 75 who had recovered from COVID-19. The CDR3 nucleotides are TGTGCCAGCAAGGACAGGGGGGAACTAAATGAAAAACTGTTTTTT. It codes for CASKDRGELNEKLFF.